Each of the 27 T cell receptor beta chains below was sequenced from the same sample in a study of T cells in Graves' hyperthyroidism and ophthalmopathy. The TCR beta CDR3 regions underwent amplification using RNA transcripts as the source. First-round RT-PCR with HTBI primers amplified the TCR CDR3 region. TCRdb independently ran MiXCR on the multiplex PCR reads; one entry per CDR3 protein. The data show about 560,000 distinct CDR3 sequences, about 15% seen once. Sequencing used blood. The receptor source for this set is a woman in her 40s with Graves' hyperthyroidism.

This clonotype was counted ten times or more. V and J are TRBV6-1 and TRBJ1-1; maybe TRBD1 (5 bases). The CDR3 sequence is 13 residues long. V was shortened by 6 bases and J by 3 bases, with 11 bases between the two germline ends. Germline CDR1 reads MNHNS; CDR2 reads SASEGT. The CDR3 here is CASRLGTDTEAFF. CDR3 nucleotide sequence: TGTGCCAGCAGACTCGGGACGGACACTGAAGCTTTCTTT.

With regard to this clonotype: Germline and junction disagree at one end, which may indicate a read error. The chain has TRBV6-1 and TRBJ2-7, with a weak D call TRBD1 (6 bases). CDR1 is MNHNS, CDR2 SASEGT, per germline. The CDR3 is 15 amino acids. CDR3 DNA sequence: TGTGTCAGCAGTTTTGGGGTGAGACAGGCCTACGAGCAGTACTTC. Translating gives CVSSFGVRQAYEQYF.

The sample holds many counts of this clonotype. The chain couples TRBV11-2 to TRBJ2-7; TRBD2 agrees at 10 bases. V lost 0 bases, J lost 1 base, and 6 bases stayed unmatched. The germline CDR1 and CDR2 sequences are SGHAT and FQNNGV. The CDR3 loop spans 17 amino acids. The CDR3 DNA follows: TGTGCCAGCAGCTTAGATAATGCTAGCGGGAGATCCTACGAGCAGTACTTC. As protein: CASSLDNASGRSYEQYF.

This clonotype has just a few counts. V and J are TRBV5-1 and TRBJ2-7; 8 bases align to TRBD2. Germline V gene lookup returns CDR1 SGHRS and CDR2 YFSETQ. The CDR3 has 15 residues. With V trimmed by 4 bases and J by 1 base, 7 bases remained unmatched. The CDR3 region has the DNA TGCGCCAGCAGCCAAAATAGCGGGACTTCCTACGAGCAGTACTTC. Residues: CASSQNSGTSYEQYF.

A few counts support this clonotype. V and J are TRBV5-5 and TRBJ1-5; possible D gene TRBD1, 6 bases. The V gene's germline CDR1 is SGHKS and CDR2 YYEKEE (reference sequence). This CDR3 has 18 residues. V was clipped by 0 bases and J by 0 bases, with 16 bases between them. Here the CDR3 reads CASSLGAAGDLSNQPQHF. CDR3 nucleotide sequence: TGTGCCAGCAGCTTGGGAGCGGCAGGGGATCTTAGCAATCAGCCCCAGCATTTT.

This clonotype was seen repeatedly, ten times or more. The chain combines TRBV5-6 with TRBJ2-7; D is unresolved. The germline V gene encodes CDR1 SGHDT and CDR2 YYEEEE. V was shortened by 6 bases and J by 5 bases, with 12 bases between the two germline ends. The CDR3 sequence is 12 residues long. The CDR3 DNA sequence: TGTGCCAGCAACCAAGAGCGTGACGAGCAGTACTTC. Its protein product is CASNQERDEQYF. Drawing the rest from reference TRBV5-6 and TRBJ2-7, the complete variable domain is DAGVTQSPTHLIKTRGQQVTLRCSPKSGHDTVSWYQQALGQGPQFIFQYYEEEERQRGNFPDRFSGHQFPNYSSELNVNALLLGDSALYLCASNQERDEQYFGPGTRLTVT.

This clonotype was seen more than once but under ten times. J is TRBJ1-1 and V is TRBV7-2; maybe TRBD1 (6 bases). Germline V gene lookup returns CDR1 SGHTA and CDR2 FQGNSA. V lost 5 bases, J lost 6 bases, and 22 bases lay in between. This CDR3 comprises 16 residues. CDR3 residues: CASSVQGRGGNAEAFF. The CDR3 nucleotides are TGTGCCAGCAGCGTACAGGGTCGGGGCGGGAATGCTGAAGCTTTCTTT.

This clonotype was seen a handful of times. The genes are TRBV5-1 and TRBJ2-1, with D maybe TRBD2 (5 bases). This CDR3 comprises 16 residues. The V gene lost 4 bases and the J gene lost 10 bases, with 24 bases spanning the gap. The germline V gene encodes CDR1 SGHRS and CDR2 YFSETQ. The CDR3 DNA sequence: TGCGCCAGCAGCCGACCAGGACTCCCCAGCTACATGGAGCAGTTCTTC. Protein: CASSRPGLPSYMEQFF.

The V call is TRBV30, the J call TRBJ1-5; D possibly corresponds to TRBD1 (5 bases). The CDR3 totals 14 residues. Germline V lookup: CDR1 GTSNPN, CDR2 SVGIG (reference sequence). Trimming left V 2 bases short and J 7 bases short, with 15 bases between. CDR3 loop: CAWSQKSGPQPQHF. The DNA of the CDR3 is TGTGCCTGGAGTCAAAAATCAGGGCCCCAGCCCCAGCATTTT.

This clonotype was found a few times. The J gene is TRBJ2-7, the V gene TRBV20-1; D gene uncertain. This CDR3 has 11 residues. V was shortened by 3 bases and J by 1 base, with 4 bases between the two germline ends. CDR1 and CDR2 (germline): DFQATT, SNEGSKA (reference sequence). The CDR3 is CSASLSYEQYF. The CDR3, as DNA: TGCAGTGCTAGTTTATCCTACGAGCAGTACTTC.

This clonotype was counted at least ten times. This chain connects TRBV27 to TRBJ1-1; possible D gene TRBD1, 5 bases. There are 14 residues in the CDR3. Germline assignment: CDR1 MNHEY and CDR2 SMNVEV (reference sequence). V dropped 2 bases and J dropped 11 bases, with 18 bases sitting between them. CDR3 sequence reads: CASSLGSGLGVAFF. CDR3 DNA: TGTGCCAGCAGTTTAGGCTCTGGGTTGGGGGTTGCTTTCTTT.

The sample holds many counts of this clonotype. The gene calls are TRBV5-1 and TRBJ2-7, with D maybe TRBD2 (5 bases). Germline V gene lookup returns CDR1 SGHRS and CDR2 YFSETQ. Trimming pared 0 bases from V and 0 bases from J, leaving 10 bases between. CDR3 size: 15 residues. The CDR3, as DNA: TGCGCCAGCAGCTTGGGAGTAGCGAGCTCCTACGAGCAGTACTTC. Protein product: CASSLGVASSYEQYF.

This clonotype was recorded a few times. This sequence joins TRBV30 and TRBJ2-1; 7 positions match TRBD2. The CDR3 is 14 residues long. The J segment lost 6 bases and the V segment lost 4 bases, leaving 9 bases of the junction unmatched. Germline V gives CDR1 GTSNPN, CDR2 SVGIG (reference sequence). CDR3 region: CAWKHQGGSNEQFF. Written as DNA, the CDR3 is TGTGCCTGGAAGCATCAGGGAGGGTCCAATGAGCAGTTCTTC.

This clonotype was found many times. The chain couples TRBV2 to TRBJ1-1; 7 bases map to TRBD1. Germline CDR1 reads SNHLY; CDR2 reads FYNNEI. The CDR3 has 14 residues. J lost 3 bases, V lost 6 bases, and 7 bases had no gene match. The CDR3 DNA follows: TGTGCCAGCAGCCCATCAGGGGGAGACACTGAAGCTTTCTTT. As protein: CASSPSGGDTEAFF. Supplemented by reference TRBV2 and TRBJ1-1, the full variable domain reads EPEVTQTPSHQVTQMGQEVILRCVPISNHLYFYWYRQILGQKVEFLVSFYNNEISEKSEIFDDQFSVERPDGSNFTLKIRSTKLEDSAMYFCASSPSGGDTEAFFGQGTRLTVV.

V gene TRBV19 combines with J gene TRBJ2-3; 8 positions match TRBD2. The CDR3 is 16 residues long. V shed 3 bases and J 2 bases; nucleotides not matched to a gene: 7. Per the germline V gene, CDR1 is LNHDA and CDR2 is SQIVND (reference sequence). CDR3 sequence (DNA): TGTGCCAGTAGTATTCCGACTAGCGAATACACAGATACGCAGTATTTT. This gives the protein CASSIPTSEYTDTQYF. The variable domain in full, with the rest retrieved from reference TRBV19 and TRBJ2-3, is DGGITQSPKYLFRKEGQNVTLSCEQNLNHDAMYWYRQDPGQGLRLIYYSQIVNDFQKGDIAEGYSVSREKKESFPLTVTSAQKNPTAFYLCASSIPTSEYTDTQYFGPGTRLTVL.

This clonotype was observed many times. In nucleotides, the CDR3 is TGTGCCAGCTCACCACTGCCGGGACACGGGGGCTACGAGCAGTACTTC. It specifies CASSPLPGHGGYEQYF. This chain joins TRBV18 and TRBJ2-7; TRBD1 or TRBD2 may be the D gene (6 bases each). Deletions cut 1 base from V and 3 bases from J, with 16 bases between. Germline V lookup: CDR1 KGHSH, CDR2 LQKENI. The CDR3 runs 16 residues.

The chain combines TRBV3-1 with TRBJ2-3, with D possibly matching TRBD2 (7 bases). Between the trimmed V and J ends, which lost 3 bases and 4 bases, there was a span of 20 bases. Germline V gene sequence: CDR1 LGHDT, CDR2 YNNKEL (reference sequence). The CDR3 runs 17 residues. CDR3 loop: CASSHLGGVSWSDTQYF. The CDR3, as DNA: TGTGCCAGCAGCCACCTAGGGGGGGTCTCCTGGTCAGATACGCAGTATTTT.

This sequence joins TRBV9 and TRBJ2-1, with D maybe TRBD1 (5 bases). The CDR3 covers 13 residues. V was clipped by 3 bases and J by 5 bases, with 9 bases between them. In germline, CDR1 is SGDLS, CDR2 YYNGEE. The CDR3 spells CASSARQNNEQFF. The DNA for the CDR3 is TGTGCCAGCAGCGCCCGACAGAACAATGAGCAGTTCTTC.

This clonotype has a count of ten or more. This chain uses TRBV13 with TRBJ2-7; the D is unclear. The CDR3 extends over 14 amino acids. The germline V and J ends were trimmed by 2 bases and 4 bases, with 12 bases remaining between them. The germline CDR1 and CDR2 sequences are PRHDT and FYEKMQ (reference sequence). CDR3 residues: CASSLRKQPYEQYF. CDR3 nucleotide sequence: TGTGCCAGCAGCTTACGGAAGCAGCCTTACGAGCAGTACTTC.

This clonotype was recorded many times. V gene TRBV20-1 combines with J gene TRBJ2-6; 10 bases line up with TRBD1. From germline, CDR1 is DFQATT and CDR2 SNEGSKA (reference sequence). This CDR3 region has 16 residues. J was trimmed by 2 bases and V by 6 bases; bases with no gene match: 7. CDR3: CSAVGQGLAGANVLTF. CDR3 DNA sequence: TGCAGTGCCGTGGGACAGGGGCTGGCTGGGGCCAACGTCCTGACTTTC.

Written as DNA, the CDR3 is TGTGCCAGTAGTACTGGGACTAGCGGACCAGGGGATGAGCAGTTCTTC. Amino acid sequence: CASSTGTSGPGDEQFF. The gene calls are TRBV19 and TRBJ2-1; 11 positions match TRBD2. CDR3 length: 16 residues. Trimming removed 4 bases from V and 8 bases from J; junction bases left unmatched: 10. Germline CDR1 and CDR2: LNHDA and SQIVND (reference sequence).

The CDR3 bases are TGTGCCAGCAGTTACCCCCCTTATAACAATGAGCAGTTCTTC. Residues: CASSYPPYNNEQFF. The chain has TRBV6-2 or TRBV6-3 and TRBJ2-1; no clear D gene. The germline CDR1 and CDR2 sequences are MNHEY and SVGEGT. The CDR3 extends over 14 amino acids. The V gene lost 2 bases and the J gene lost 5 bases, with 10 bases spanning the gap.

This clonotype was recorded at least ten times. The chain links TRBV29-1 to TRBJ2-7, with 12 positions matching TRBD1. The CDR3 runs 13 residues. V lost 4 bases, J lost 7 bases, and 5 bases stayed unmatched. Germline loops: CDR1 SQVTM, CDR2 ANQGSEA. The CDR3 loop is CSVGGTGGEEQYF. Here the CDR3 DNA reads TGCAGCGTTGGGGGGACAGGGGGCGAGGAGCAGTACTTC.

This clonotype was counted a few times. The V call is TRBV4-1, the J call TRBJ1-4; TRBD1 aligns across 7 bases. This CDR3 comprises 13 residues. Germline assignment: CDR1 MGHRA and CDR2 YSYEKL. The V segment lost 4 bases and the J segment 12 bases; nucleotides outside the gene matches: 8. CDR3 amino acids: CASSRGGGQELFF. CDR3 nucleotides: TGCGCCAGCAGCCGCGGAGGGGGCCAGGAACTGTTTTTT.

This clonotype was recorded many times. CDR3 DNA sequence: TGTGCCAGCAGTGAAGAGGACATACCCTACGAGCAGTACTTC. As protein: CASSEEDIPYEQYF. The rearrangement joins TRBV2 to TRBJ2-7, with D perhaps matching TRBD1 (5 bases). Germline loops: CDR1 SNHLY, CDR2 FYNNEI. The CDR3 loop spans 14 amino acids. The ends were cut back, 1 base at V and 2 bases at J, with 9 bases in the middle.

CDR3 sequence (DNA): TGCAGCGTTGAAGTGGGCTTGAGGTCCGGAAAACTGTTTTTT. It specifies CSVEVGLRSGKLFF. The rearrangement joins TRBV29-1 to TRBJ1-4; no firm D call. V was shortened by 1 base and J by 10 bases, with 16 bases between the two germline ends. The CDR3 consists of 14 residues. Per the germline V gene, CDR1 is SQVTM and CDR2 is ANQGSEA.

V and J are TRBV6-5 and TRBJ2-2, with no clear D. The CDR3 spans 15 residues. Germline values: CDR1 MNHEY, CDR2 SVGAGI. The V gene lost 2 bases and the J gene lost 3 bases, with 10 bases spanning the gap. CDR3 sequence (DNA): TGTGCCAGCAGTTACGGCGGATATTACACCGGGGAGCTGTTTTTT. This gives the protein CASSYGGYYTGELFF.